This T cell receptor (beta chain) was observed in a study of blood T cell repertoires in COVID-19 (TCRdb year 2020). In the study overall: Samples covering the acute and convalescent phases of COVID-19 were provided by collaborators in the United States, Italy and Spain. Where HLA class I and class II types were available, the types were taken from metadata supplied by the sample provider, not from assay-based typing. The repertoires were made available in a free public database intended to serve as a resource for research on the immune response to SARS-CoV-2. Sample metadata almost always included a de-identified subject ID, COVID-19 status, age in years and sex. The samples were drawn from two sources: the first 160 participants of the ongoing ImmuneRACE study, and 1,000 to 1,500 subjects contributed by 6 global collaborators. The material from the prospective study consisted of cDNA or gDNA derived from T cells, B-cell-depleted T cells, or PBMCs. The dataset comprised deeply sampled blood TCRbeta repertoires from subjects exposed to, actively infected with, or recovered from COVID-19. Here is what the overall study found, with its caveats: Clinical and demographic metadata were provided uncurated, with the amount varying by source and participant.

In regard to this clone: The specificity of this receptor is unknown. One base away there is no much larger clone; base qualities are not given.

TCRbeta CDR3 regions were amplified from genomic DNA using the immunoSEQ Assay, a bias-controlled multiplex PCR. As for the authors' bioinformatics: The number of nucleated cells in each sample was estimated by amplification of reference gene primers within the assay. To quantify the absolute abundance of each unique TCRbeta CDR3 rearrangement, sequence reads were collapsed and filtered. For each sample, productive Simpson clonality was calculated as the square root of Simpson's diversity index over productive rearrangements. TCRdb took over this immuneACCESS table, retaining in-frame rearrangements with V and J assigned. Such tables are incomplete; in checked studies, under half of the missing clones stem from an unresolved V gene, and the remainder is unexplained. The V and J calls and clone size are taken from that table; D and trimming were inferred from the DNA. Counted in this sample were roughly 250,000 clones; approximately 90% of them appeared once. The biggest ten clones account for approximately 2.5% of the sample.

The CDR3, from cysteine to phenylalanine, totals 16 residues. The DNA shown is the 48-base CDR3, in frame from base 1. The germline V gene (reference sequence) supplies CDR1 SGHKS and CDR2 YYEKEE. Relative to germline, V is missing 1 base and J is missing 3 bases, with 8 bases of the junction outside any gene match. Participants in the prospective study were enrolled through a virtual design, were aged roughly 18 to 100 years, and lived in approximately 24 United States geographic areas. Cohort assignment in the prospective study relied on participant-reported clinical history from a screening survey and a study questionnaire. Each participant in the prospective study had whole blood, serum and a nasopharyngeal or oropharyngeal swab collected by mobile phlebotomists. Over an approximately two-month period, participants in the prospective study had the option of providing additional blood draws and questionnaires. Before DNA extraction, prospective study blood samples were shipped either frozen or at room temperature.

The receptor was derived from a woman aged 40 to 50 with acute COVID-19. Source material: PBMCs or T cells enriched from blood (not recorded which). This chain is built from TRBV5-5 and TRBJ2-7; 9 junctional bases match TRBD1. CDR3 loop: CASSLTGTGLYYEQYF. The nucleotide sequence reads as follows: TGTGCCAGCAGCTTGACCGGGACAGGGCTTTACTACGAGCAGTACTTC. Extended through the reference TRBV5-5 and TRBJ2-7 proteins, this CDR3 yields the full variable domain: DAGVTQSPTHLIKTRGQQVTLRCSPISGHKSVSWYQQVLGQGPQFIFQYYEKEERGRGNFPDRFSARQFPNYSSELNVNALLLGDSALYLCASSLTGTGLYYEQYFGPGTRLTVT.